This TCR beta chain was found in a study of T-cell reconstitution after alpha-beta-depleted transplantation in children. This clonotype was seen more than once but under ten times. Unique molecular identifiers were incorporated when the TCRbeta library was constructed. MiXCR, applied by TCRdb to the PCR reads, yields one record per CDR3 protein. The sample has just under 550,000 distinct CDR3 sequences, around 19% seen once. This clonotype was sampled from a human donor who donated a stem cell graft to a child with acute lymphoblastic leukemia. The sequencing here drew on PBMCs from the stem cell graft donor, taken from the stem cell graft.

CDR3 in amino acids: CASSFLAGDPRNEQFF. As DNA, the CDR3 is TGCGCCAGCAGCTTTCTAGCGGGAGACCCACGGAATGAGCAGTTCTTC. The gene calls are TRBV5-1 and TRBJ2-1; 10 bases match TRBD2. Germline values: CDR1 SGHRS, CDR2 YFSETQ. The ends lost 2 bases at V and 7 bases at J; junction bases unmatched: 9. The CDR3 is 16 amino acids.